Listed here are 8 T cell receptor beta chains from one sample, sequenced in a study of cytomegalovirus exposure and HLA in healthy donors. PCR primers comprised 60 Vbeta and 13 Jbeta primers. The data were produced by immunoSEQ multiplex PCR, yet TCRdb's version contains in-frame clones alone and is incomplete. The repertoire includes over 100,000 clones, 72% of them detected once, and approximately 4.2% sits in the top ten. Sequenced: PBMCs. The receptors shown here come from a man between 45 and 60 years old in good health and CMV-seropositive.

The CDR3 DNA reads as TGTGCCAGCAGTGTAACAGGGGTCGAGCAGTACTTC. Translation gives CASSVTGVEQYF. The V call is TRBV27, the J call TRBJ2-7; 7 positions agree with TRBD1. CDR1 is MNHEY, CDR2 SMNVEV, per germline (reference sequence). The length of the CDR3 is 12 residues. Germline trimming cut 5 bases from V and 6 bases from J; bases unmatched to any gene: 4.

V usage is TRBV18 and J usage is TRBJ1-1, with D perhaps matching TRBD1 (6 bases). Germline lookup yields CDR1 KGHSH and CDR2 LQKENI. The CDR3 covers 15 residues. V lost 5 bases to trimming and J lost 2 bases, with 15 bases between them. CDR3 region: CASSTLTGENTEAFF. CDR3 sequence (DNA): TGTGCCAGCTCAACCTTGACAGGAGAAAACACTGAAGCTTTCTTT.

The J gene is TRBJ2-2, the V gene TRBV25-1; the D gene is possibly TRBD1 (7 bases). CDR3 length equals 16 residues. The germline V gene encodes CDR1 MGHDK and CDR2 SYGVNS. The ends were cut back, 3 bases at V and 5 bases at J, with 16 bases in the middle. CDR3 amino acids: CASSERQGGRTGELFF. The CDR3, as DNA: TGTGCCAGCAGTGAGAGACAGGGAGGTCGTACCGGGGAGCTGTTTTTT.

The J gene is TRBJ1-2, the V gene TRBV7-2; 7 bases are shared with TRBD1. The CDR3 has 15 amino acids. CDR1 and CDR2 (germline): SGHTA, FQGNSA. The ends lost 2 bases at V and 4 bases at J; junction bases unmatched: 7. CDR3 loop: CASSLRGGQAYGYTF. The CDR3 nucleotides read TGTGCCAGCAGCTTAAGGGGAGGACAGGCCTATGGCTACACCTTC.

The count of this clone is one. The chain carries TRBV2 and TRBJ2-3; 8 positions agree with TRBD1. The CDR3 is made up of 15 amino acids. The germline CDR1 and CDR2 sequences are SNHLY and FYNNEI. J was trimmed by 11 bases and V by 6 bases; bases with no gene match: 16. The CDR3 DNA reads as TGTGCCAGCAGAACCATTGGACAGGGAACTTATGAGCAGTATTTT. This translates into CASRTIGQGTYEQYF.

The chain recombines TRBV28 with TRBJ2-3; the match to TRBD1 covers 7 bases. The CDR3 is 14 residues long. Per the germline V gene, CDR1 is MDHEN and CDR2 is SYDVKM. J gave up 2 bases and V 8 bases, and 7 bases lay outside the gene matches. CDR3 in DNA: TGTGCCAGCCCTTCGGGACAGACCACAGATACGCAGTATTTT. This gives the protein CASPSGQTTDTQYF.

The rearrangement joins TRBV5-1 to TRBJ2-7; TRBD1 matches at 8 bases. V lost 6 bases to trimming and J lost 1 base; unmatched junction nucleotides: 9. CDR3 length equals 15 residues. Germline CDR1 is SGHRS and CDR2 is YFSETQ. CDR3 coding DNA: TGCGCCAGCACCTCCGGGACAGGCCTTTCCTACGAGCAGTACTTC. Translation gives CASTSGTGLSYEQYF.

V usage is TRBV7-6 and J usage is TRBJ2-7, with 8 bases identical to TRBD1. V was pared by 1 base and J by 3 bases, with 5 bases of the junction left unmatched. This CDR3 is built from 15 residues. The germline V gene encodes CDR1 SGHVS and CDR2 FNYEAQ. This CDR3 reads CASSLGGTGLYEQYF. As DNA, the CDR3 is TGTGCCAGCAGCTTAGGTGGGACAGGTCTCTACGAGCAGTACTTC.